This T cell receptor (beta chain) was sequenced during a study of blood T cell repertoires in COVID-19. The CDR3 length is 15 residues. Trimming cost V 1 base and J 5 bases, with 16 bases left between them. CDR1 is SGDLS, CDR2 YYNGEE, per germline. Some clones are missing from TCRdb's copy, which holds only in-frame ones; the method was immunoSEQ multiplex PCR. The repertoire has about 200,000 clones, over 80% of them found once; the top ten carry about 3.2%. The sequenced material came from PBMCs or T cells enriched from blood (not recorded which). The source of this sequence is a woman in her thirties who had been exposed to COVID-19. The chain combines TRBV9 with TRBJ2-7, with D possibly TRBD1 on 5 matching bases. The CDR3 loop reads CASSVQGVTSDEQYF. CDR3 nucleotide sequence: TGTGCCAGCAGCGTACAAGGGGTTACCTCGGACGAGCAGTACTTC.